Listed below are T cell receptor beta chains from one sample, sequenced in a study of T cells after yellow fever vaccination. Using its own MiXCR run on the 5' RACE reads, TCRdb lists one record per CDR3 protein. The repertoire holds 150,000 to 200,000 distinct CDR3 sequences, 11% seen once, with 36% in the top ten. Sequences were derived from CD8+ T cells sorted from PBMCs, sampled 15 days after the yellow fever booster vaccination. These receptors all come from a man aged 18 to 29 who received the YFV17D yellow fever vaccine. Each CDR3 is given with its conserved first and last residue. The order of the fields is D gene, J gene, V gene, clone size, CDR3 DNA, CDR3 protein. A D gene is named only where the DNA matches it firmly. Some rows mark clone size as missing; the rest say once, few, many or name a class of expanded clone.

TRBD1 | TRBJ2-3 | TRBV12-5 | few | TGTGCTAGTGGTTTGAGGGGTTTGGGACAGAGCACAGATACGCAGTATTTT | CASGLRGLGQSTDTQYF
- | TRBJ1-2 | TRBV6-5 | few | TGTGCCAGCAGTCCGACCGAGGGAGGGCGCGGATATGGCTACACCTTC | CASSPTEGGRGYGYTF
TRBD1 | TRBJ2-6 | TRBV7-9 | few | TGTGCCAGCAGCTCGGGACAGGGAATCGCTGGGGCCAACGTCCTGACTTTC | CASSSGQGIAGANVLTF
- | TRBJ1-1 | TRBV12-3/TRBV12-4 | - | TGTGCCAGCAGTTTAGCGAGTGGGCAGTACACTGAAGCTTTCTTT | CASSLASGQYTEAFF
- | TRBJ2-1 | TRBV2 | few | TGTGCCAGCTCCCCGACCCGGTACAATGAGCAGTTCTTC | CASSPTRYNEQFF
- | TRBJ2-7 | TRBV6-6 | few | TGTGCCAGCAGTTACACTAGGCAGAGCTCCTACGAGCAGTACTTC | CASSYTRQSSYEQYF
- | TRBJ2-5 | TRBV29-1 | - | TGCAGCGCCGCCGCGGGGTTCGAGACCCAGTACTTC | CSAAAGFETQYF
TRBD2 | TRBJ2-7 | TRBV4-3 | - | TGCGCCAGCAGCCCCTACGGGGGGTGGGAGCAGTACTTC | CASSPYGGWEQYF
- | TRBJ1-1 | TRBV9 | - | TGTGCCAGCAGCGTAGGCGCAGGGTTGACTGAAGCTTTCTTT | CASSVGAGLTEAFF
- | TRBJ1-2 | TRBV12-5 | few | TGTGCTAGTGGTTTGCCCCGGACAGATATGTCGGGCTACACCTTC | CASGLPRTDMSGYTF
- | TRBJ2-1 | TRBV4-3 | few | TGCGCCAGCAGCCAAGATCCTACAACCTCCTACAATGAGCAGTTCTTC | CASSQDPTTSYNEQFF
- | TRBJ2-2 | TRBV5-5 | few | TGTGCCAGCAGCTTGGTATACAGAAACACCGGGGAGCTGTTTTTT | CASSLVYRNTGELFF
TRBD1 | TRBJ2-2 | TRBV7-9 | - | TGTGCCAGCAGTCCGGGACAGGGTGTTCGTGGGGAGCTGTTTTTT | CASSPGQGVRGELFF
- | TRBJ2-5 | TRBV7-3 | - | TGTGCCAGCAGCGAAACCGGCAGGGGCCAAGAGACCCAGTACTTC | CASSETGRGQETQYF
TRBD1 | TRBJ1-5 | TRBV28 | - | TGTGCCAGCAGGAAGACAGGGATGGAGCCCCAGCATTTT | CASRKTGMEPQHF
- | TRBJ2-1 | TRBV12-3/TRBV12-4 | many | TGTGCCAGCATTCCAGAGTCGGGAACTTACAATGAGCAGTTCTTC | CASIPESGTYNEQFF
- | TRBJ1-2 | TRBV10-3 | few | TGTGCCTCCATCTTTAGCCCTACCTCTCCTGACGGCTACACCTTC | CASIFSPTSPDGYTF
TRBD1 | TRBJ1-5 | TRBV5-6 | many | TGTGCCAGCACCCCGGATGGACAGGGGTATCAGCCCCAGCATTTT | CASTPDGQGYQPQHF
TRBD2 | TRBJ2-3 | TRBV9 | - | TGTGCCAGCACCCAAAACGGACTAGCTAACACAGATACGCAGTATTTT | CASTQNGLANTDTQYF
- | TRBJ2-7 | TRBV6-1 | - | TGTGCCAGCAGTGAAAACCGGGCCGCCTACGAGCAGTACTTC | CASSENRAAYEQYF
- | TRBJ1-2 | TRBV20-1 | few | TGCAGTGCTAGAACGGGGCAGTCGCTATTTGGCTACACCTTC | CSARTGQSLFGYTF
TRBD1 | TRBJ1-1 | TRBV11-3 | few | TGTGCCAGCAGCTTTGGGACAGGCGACACTGAAGCTTTCTTT | CASSFGTGDTEAFF
- | TRBJ2-7 | TRBV4-2 | - | TGTGCCAGCAGCCAAGGGGTCACCTACGAGCAGTACTTC | CASSQGVTYEQYF
- | TRBJ2-6 | TRBV2 | few | TGTGGGGCCCGCTCTGGGGCCAACGTCCTGACTTTC | CGARSGANVLTF
TRBD2 | TRBJ2-5 | TRBV11-2 | few | TGTGCCAGCAGCCGGACTAGCGTTATTCAAGAGACCCAGTACTTC | CASSRTSVIQETQYF
- | TRBJ1-1 | TRBV4-2 | - | TGTGCCAGCAGCCGAGAGAAGAACACTGAAGCTTTCTTT | CASSREKNTEAFF
- | TRBJ2-7 | TRBV15 | - | TGTGCCACCAGCAGCGGGACATACTACGAGCAGTACTTC | CATSSGTYYEQYF
- | TRBJ2-5 | TRBV5-4 | few | TGTGCCAGCAGCTTGGATACAGAGACCCAGTACTTC | CASSLDTETQYF
TRBD2 | TRBJ2-1 | TRBV27 | - | TGTGCCAGCAGTCCCGGACTAGCGGGGGGGTTCGATGAGCAGTTCTTC | CASSPGLAGGFDEQFF
- | TRBJ2-7 | TRBV7-2 | - | TGTGCCAGCAGCTCTGACGACTACGAGCAGTACTTC | CASSSDDYEQYF
- | TRBJ2-3 | TRBV2 | many | TGTGCCAGCAGTCCCCCGGCGGGTTTTAGCACAGATACGCAGTATTTT | CASSPPAGFSTDTQYF
TRBD2 | TRBJ2-3 | TRBV29-1 | few | TGCAGCGTTGAAGATGCGCTAGCGGGGGGATCGACAGATACGCAGTATTTT | CSVEDALAGGSTDTQYF
- | TRBJ2-1 | TRBV27 | few | TGTGCCAGCAGTTTACAGGGGTGGTATGAGCAGTTCTTC | CASSLQGWYEQFF
- | TRBJ1-2 | TRBV9 | - | TGTGCCAGCAGCTTGGACCGAGGAGGAAACTATGGCTACACCTTC | CASSLDRGGNYGYTF
TRBD2 | TRBJ2-3 | TRBV7-9 | - | TGTGCCAGCAGGAAAGGGCTAGCGGGGGGATCGGTAGATACGCAGTATTTT | CASRKGLAGGSVDTQYF
- | TRBJ2-5 | TRBV7-2 | - | TGTGCCAGCAGCTTAGTCGAGTTTTCGGGGTCGGCCCAGTACTTC | CASSLVEFSGSAQYF
- | TRBJ1-2 | TRBV12-3/TRBV12-4 | few | TGTGCCAGCGTAACGGGATTCTTGGGTGGCTACACCTTC | CASVTGFLGGYTF
- | TRBJ2-5 | TRBV6-5 | - | TGTGCCAGCAGTTACCTCGGTGCGGGCAGGGCCCAGTACTTC | CASSYLGAGRAQYF
- | TRBJ1-4 | TRBV6-5 | - | TGTGCCAGCAAATCCAGGGCCTGGGAAAATGAAAAACTGTTTTTT | CASKSRAWENEKLFF
- | TRBJ1-6 | TRBV6-6 | - | TGTGCCACCCACGGTGGGCTGTATAATTCACCCCTCCACTTT | CATHGGLYNSPLHF
TRBD1 | TRBJ1-5 | TRBV7-8 | - | TGTGCCAGCAGCTCCCGAGACAGGGATCAGCCCCAGCATTTT | CASSSRDRDQPQHF
TRBD2 | TRBJ2-1 | TRBV28 | many | TGTGCCAGCAGTTCCCTAGCGGGCAGCTCCTACAATGAGCAGTTCTTC | CASSSLAGSSYNEQFF
- | TRBJ1-6 | TRBV7-2 | - | TGTGCCAGCAGCTCGCGGAGAGGCCTTTCACCCCTCCACTTT | CASSSRRGLSPLHF
- | TRBJ2-7 | TRBV18 | - | TGTGCCAGCTCACAAGCAGGGGGGGCCTACGAGCAGTACTTC | CASSQAGGAYEQYF
TRBD2 | TRBJ2-1 | TRBV4-1 | few | TGCGCCAGCAGCATAAGTCTGGGGGGGACGAATGAGCAGTTCTTC | CASSISLGGTNEQFF
- | TRBJ2-1 | TRBV6-1 | few | TGTGCCAGCCCTACAGATAATGAGCAGTTCTTC | CASPTDNEQFF
- | TRBJ2-1 | TRBV4-1 | - | TGCGCCAGCAGCCAAGAGCCCCAAACCTACAATGAGCAGTTCTTC | CASSQEPQTYNEQFF
TRBD1 | TRBJ2-4 | TRBV25-1 | few | TGTGCCAGCAGGACCCGGGACAGAAAAAACATTCAGTACTTC | CASRTRDRKNIQYF
TRBD1 | TRBJ1-2 | TRBV7-9 | - | TGTGCCAGCAGCTTAGCAGGGGGCGAAGACGAATATGGCTACACCTTC | CASSLAGGEDEYGYTF
- | TRBJ1-1 | TRBV3-1 | - | TGTGCCAGCAGCCAAGTAGGCAGGGGCACTGAAGCTTTCTTT | CASSQVGRGTEAFF
TRBD1 | TRBJ1-2 | TRBV28 | few | TGTGCCAGCAGTTTGGGACAGGTTTATGGCTACACCTTC | CASSLGQVYGYTF
- | TRBJ1-1 | TRBV7-8 | many | TGTGCCAGCAGCTTGGCAGACTACGCTGAAGCTTTCTTT | CASSLADYAEAFF
- | TRBJ2-7 | TRBV7-3 | few | TGTGCCAGCAGCCGGATGAGCTCCTACGAGCAGTACTTC | CASSRMSSYEQYF
TRBD2 | TRBJ2-1 | TRBV7-2 | - | TGTGCCAGCAGCTCCCCGGGACTAGCGGGGGAATCCTACAATGAGCAGTTCTTC | CASSSPGLAGESYNEQFF
- | TRBJ2-5 | TRBV6-2/TRBV6-3 | - | TGTGCCAGCAGTTCAAGTTTCCAAGAGACCCAGTACTTC | CASSSSFQETQYF